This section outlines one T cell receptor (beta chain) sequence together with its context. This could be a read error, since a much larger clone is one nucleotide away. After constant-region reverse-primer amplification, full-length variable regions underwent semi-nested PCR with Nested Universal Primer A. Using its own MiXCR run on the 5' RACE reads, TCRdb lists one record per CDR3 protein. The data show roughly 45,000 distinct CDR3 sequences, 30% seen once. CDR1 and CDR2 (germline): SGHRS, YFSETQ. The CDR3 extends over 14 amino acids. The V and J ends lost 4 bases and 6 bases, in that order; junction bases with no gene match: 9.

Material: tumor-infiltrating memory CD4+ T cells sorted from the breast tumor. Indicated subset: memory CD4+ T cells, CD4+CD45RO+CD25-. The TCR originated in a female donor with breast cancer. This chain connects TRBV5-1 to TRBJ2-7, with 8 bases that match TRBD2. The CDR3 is CASSLTRTSSEQYF. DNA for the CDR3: TGCGCCAGCAGCCTAACCAGGACTAGCAGCGAGCAGTACTTC. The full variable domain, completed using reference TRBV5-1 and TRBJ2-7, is KAGVTQTPRYLIKTRGQQVTLSCSPISGHRSVSWYQQTPGQGLQFLFEYFSETQRNKGNFPGRFSGRQFSNSRSEMNVSTLELGDSALYLCASSLTRTSSEQYFGPGTRLTVT.